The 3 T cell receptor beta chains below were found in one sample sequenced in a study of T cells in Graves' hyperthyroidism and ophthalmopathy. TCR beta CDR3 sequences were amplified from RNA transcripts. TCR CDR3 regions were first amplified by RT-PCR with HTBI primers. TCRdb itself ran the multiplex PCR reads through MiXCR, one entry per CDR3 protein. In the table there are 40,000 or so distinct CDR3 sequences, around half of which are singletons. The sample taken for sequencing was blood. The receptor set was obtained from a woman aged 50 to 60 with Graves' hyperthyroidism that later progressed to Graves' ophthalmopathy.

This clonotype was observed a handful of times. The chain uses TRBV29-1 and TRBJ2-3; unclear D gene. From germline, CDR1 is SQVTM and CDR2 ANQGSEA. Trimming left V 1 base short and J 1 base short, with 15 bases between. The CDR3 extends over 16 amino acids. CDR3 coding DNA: TGCAGCGTTGAAGTTGGGCAGGTAACCGGCACAGATACGCAGTATTTT. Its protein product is CSVEVGQVTGTDTQYF.

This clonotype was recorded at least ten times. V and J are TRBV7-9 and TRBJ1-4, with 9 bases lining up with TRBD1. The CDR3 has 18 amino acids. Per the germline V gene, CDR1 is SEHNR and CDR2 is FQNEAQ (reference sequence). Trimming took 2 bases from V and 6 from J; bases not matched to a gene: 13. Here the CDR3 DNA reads TGTGCCAGCAGCTTAACCGGGACAGGGACGGCTGGGGATGAAAAACTGTTTTTT. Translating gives CASSLTGTGTAGDEKLFF.

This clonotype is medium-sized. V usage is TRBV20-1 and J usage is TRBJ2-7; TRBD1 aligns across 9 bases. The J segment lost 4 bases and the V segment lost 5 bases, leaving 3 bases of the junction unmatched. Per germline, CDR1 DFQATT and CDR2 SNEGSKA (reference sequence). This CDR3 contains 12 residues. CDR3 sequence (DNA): TGCAGTGCTGGACAGGGGCAGTACGAGCAGTACTTC. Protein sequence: CSAGQGQYEQYF.